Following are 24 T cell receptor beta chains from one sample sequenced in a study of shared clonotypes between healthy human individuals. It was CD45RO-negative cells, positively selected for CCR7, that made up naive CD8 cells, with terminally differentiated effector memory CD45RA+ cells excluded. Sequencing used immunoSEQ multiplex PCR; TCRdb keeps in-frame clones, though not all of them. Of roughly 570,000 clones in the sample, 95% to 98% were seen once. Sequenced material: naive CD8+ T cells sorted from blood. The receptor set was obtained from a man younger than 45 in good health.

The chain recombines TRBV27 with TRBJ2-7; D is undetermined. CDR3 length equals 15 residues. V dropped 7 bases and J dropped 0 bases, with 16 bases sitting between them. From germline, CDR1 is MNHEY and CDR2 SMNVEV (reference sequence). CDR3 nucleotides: TGTGCCAGCATCATGTCGGTGGCTAGCTCCTACGAGCAGTACTTC. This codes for CASIMSVASSYEQYF.

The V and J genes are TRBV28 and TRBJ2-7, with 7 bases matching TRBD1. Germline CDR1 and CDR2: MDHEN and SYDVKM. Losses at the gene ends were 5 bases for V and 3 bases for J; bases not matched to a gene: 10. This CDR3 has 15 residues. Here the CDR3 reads CASSPRQGTYYEQYF. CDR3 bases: TGTGCCAGCAGTCCCAGACAGGGAACCTACTACGAGCAGTACTTC.

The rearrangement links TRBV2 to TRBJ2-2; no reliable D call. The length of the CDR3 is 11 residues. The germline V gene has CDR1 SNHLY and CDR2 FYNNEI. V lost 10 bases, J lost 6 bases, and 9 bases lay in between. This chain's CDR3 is CATLGAGELFF. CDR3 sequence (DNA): TGTGCCACCCTGGGCGCCGGGGAGCTGTTTTTT.

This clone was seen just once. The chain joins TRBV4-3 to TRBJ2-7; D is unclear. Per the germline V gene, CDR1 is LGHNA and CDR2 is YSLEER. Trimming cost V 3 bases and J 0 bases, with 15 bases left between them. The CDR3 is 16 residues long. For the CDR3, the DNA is TGCGCCAGCAGCCATGTCCGGACGGCTCACTCCTACGAGCAGTACTTC. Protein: CASSHVRTAHSYEQYF.

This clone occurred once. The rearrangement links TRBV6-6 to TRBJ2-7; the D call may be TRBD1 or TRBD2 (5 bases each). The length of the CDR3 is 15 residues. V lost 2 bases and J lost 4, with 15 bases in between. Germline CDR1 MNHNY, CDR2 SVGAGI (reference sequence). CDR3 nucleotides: TGTGCCAGCAGTTACATGGGGGAGATATCATACGAGCAGTACTTC. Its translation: CASSYMGEISYEQYF.

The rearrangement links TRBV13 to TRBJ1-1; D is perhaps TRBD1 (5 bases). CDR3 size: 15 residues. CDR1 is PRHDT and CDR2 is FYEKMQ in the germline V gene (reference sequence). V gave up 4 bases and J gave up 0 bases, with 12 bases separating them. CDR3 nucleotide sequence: TGTGCCAGCAGCTCCTTAGGGGAGATGAACACTGAAGCTTTCTTT. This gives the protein CASSSLGEMNTEAFF.

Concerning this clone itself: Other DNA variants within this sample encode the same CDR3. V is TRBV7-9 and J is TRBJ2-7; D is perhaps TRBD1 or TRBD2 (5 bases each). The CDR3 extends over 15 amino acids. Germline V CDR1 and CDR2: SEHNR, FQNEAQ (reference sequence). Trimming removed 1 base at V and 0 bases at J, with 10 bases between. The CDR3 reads CASSLVAGSSYEQYF. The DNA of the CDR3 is TGTGCCAGCAGCTTAGTGGCAGGGAGCTCCTACGAGCAGTACTTC. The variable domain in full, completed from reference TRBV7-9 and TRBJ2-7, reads DTGVSQNPRHKITKRGQNVTFRCDPISEHNRLYWYRQTLGQGPEFLTYFQNEAQLEKSRLLSDRFSAERPKGSFSTLEIQRTEQGDSAMYLCASSLVAGSSYEQYFGPGTRLTVT.

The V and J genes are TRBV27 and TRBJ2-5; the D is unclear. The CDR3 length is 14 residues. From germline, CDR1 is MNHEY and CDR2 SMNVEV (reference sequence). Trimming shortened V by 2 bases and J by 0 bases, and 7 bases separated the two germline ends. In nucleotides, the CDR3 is TGTGCCAGCAGTTTACGAAGATACCAAGAGACCCAGTACTTC. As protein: CASSLRRYQETQYF.

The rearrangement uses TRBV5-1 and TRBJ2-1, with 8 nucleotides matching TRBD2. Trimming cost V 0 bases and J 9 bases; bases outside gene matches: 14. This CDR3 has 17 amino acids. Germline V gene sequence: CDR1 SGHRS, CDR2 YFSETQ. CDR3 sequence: CASSLGMTSAWRAEQFF. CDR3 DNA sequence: TGCGCCAGCAGCTTGGGGATGACTAGCGCATGGAGGGCTGAGCAGTTCTTC.

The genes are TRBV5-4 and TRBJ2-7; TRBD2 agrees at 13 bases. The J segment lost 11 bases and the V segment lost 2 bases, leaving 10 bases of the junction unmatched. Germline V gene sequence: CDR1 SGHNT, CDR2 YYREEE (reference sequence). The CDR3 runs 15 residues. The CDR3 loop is CASSFSRTSGSSEYF. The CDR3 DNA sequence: TGTGCCAGCAGCTTTTCTCGGACTAGCGGGAGCTCTGAGTACTTC.

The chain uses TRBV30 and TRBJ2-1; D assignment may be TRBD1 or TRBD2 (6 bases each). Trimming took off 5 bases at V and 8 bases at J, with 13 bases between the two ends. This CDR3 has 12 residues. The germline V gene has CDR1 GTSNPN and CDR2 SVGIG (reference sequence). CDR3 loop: CAWAGQTYEQFF. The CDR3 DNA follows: TGTGCCTGGGCGGGACAAACTTATGAGCAGTTCTTC.

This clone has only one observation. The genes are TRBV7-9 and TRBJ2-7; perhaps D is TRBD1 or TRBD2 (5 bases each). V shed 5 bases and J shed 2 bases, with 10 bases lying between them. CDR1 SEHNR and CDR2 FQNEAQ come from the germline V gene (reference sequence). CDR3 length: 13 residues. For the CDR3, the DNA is TGTGCCAGCAGCGGGGACCCAGCCTACGAGCAGTACTTC. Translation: CASSGDPAYEQYF.

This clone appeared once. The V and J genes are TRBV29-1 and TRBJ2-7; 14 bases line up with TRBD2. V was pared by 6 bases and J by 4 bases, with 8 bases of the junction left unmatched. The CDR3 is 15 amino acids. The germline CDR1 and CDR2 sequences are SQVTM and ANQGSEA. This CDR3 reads CSVTGTSGSPYEQYF. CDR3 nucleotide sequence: TGCAGCGTCACCGGGACTAGCGGGAGTCCTTACGAGCAGTACTTC.

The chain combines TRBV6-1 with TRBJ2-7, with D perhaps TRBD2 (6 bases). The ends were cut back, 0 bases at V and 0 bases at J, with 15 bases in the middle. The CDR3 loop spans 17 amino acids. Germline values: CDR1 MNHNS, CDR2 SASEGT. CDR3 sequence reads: CASSEAWWRESSYEQYF. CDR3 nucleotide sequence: TGTGCCAGCAGTGAAGCCTGGTGGCGGGAAAGCTCCTACGAGCAGTACTTC.

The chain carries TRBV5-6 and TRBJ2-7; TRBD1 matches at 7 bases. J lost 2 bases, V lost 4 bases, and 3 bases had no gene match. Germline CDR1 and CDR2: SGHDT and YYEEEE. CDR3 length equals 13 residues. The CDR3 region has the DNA TGTGCCAGCAGCGTCGACAGGGCCTACGAGCAGTACTTC. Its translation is CASSVDRAYEQYF.

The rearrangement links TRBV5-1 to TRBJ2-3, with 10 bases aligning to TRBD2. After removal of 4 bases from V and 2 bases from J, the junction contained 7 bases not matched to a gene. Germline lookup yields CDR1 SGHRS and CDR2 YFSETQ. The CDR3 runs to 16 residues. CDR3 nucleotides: TGCGCCAGCAGCCTAGGGACTAGCGACTACACAGATACGCAGTATTTT. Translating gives CASSLGTSDYTDTQYF. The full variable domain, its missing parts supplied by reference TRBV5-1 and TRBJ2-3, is KAGVTQTPRYLIKTRGQQVTLSCSPISGHRSVSWYQQTPGQGLQFLFEYFSETQRNKGNFPGRFSGRQFSNSRSEMNVSTLELGDSALYLCASSLGTSDYTDTQYFGPGTRLTVL.

CDR3 nucleotides: TGCAGCGTTGCGACAGGGGTCTATGGCTACACCTTC. It encodes CSVATGVYGYTF. V usage is TRBV29-1 and J usage is TRBJ1-2; 8 bases line up with TRBD1. V gave up 4 bases and J gave up 4 bases; unmatched junction bases: 2. The germline V gene has CDR1 SQVTM and CDR2 ANQGSEA. This CDR3 is 12 amino acids long.

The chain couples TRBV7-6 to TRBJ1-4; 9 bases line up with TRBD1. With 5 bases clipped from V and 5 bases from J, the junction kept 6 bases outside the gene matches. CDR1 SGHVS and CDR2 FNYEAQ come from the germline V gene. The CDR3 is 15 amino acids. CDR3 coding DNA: TGTGCCAGCAGCCGTATCGACAGGGGGAATGAAAAACTGTTTTTT. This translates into CASSRIDRGNEKLFF.

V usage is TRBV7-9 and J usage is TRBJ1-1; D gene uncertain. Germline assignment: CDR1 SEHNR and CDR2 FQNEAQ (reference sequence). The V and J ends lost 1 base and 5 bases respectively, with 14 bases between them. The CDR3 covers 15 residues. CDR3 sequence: CASSLGTGILTEAFF. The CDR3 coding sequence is TGTGCCAGCAGCTTAGGGACTGGTATACTGACTGAAGCTTTCTTT.

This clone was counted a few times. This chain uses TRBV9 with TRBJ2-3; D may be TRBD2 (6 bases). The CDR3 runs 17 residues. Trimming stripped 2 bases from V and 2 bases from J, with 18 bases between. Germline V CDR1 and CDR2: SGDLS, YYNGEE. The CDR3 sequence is CASSVTGTPILTDTQYF. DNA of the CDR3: TGTGCCAGCAGCGTGACTGGGACTCCGATCCTCACAGATACGCAGTATTTT.

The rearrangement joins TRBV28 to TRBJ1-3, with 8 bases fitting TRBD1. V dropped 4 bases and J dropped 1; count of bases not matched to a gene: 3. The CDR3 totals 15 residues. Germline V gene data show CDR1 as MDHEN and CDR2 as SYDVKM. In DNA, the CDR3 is TGTGCCAGCAGTTCGGACAGGGTGTCTGGAAACACCATATATTTT. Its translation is CASSSDRVSGNTIYF.

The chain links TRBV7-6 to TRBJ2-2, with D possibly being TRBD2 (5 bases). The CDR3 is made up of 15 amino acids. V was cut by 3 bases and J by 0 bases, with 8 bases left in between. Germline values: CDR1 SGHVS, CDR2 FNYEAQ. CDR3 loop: CASSLSGANTGELFF. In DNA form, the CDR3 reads TGTGCCAGCAGCTTGAGCGGAGCGAACACCGGGGAGCTGTTTTTT.

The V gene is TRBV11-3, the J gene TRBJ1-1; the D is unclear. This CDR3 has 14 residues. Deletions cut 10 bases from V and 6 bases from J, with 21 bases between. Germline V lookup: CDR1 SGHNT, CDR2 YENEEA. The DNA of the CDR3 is TGTGCCACCCTCAGACAAGGGTTAAGCCCTGAAGCTTTCTTT. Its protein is CATLRQGLSPEAFF.

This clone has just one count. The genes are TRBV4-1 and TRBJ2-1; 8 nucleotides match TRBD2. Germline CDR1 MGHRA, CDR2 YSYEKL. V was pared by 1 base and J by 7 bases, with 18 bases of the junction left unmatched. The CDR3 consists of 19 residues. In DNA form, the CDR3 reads TGCGCCAGCAGCCAAGTGGGCCCTGGCGGGAGGCCTCCTTTAAATGAGCAGTTCTTC. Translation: CASSQVGPGGRPPLNEQFF.